The clone carrying this TCR beta chain was recorded at least ten times. The antigen is unknown. The data are from a study of breast tumors, draining lymph nodes, adjacent tissues. In TCRdb, the multiplex PCR reads were re-called with MiXCR into one record per CDR3 protein. The table has 150,000 to 200,000 distinct CDR3 sequences, roughly 30% seen once. Axillary draining lymph nodes of breast cancer patients supplied the node samples. Study outcomes and limitations: Most tumor T cells seemingly derive from lymph node, then expand in tumor. Tumor T cell lymph node origin was a supported hypothesis, not proven. Compared with lymph nodes, tumors were less diverse; compared with nontumor tissue, more. Tumor and nontumor repertoires were significantly more similar in luminal-like than in basal-like breast cancer.

The TCR comes from a female donor with breast cancer. Some clones in this sample may be carry-over from other donors' samples. The sequenced sample was axillary lymph node tissue.

CDR3 protein: CAQQLQGAGELFF. CDR3 in DNA: TGTGCCCAGCAACTCCAGGGGGCCGGGGAGCTGTTTTTT. This chain links TRBV5-4 with TRBJ2-2, with TRBD1 matching 7 bases. The CDR3 is 13 residues long. Germline V gene lookup returns CDR1 SGHNT and CDR2 YYREEE (reference sequence). V gave up 10 bases and J gave up 6 bases; unmatched junction bases: 9.